These 3 T cell receptor beta chains came from one sample sequenced in a study of long-term antiretroviral therapy in people with HIV. The assay, immunoSEQ v3.0, was run at survey level. Libraries were prepared by immunoSEQ multiplex PCR; TCRdb keeps only in-frame clonotypes and omits some of them. In the table there are around 40,000 clones, about 88% of which are singletons. The source was unsorted PBMCs, collected just before starting antiretroviral therapy. Receptor source: a woman aged 18-29 years with HIV.

The V and J genes are TRBV7-8 and TRBJ2-7; D assignment may be TRBD1 or TRBD2 (5 bases each). This CDR3 spans 14 amino acids. V lost 5 bases, J lost 3 bases, and 14 bases lay in between. CDR1 is SGHVS, CDR2 FQNEAQ, per germline. The CDR3 nucleotides read TGTGCCAGCAGCGGGGGTTTAAGCGGCTACGAGCAGTACTTC. Residues: CASSGGLSGYEQYF.

Comment on this clone: The same CDR3 is also encoded by other DNA sequences in this sample. In nucleotides, the CDR3 is TGTGCCAGCTCGCCTTCGACAGGGAACACTGAAGCTTTCTTT. Translation: CASSPSTGNTEAFF. The chain has TRBV18 and TRBJ1-1; weak D call: TRBD1 (6 bases). CDR1 KGHSH and CDR2 LQKENI come from the germline V gene. The CDR3 runs to 14 residues. V dropped 6 bases and J dropped 1 base, with 12 bases sitting between them.

The sample holds a few counts of this clone. The chain employs TRBV7-9 and TRBJ2-2, with D uncertain. V was clipped by 5 bases and J by 2 bases, with 3 bases between them. Germline loops: CDR1 SEHNR, CDR2 FQNEAQ (reference sequence). This CDR3 comprises 12 residues. In nucleotides, the CDR3 is TGTGCCAGCAGCCGAAACACCGGGGAGCTGTTTTTT. It codes for CASSRNTGELFF.